These 26 T cell receptor beta chains came from one sample sequenced in a study of cytomegalovirus exposure and HLA in healthy donors. The study ran its PCR with 60 Vbeta and 13 Jbeta primers. Sequencing used immunoSEQ multiplex PCR; TCRdb keeps in-frame clones, though not all of them. The data show approximately 100,000 clones, about 80% seen once. The sequenced sample was PBMCs. All receptors derive from a man between 18 and 29 years old in good health and CMV-seropositive.

The V gene is TRBV30, the J gene TRBJ1-1; TRBD1 is a possible D gene (5 bases). The CDR3 runs to 13 residues. CDR1 GTSNPN and CDR2 SVGIG come from the germline V gene (reference sequence). V lost 4 bases and J 4 bases, leaving 13 bases between the germline ends. The CDR3 coding sequence is TGTGCCTGGACCCAGGGACTTAGCACTGAAGCTTTCTTT. Encoded protein: CAWTQGLSTEAFF.

The chain joins TRBV6-5 to TRBJ1-1; maybe TRBD1 (5 bases). The length of the CDR3 is 13 residues. With 8 bases removed from V and 8 bases from J, the gap between germline ends came to 18 bases. Germline V CDR1 and CDR2: MNHEY, SVGAGI. The CDR3 coding sequence is TGTGCCAGCTACAGGACCCGGGCAGCCGAAGCTTTCTTT. Translating gives CASYRTRAAEAFF.

This clone occurred once. V is TRBV19 and J is TRBJ2-1, with 7 bases aligning to TRBD1. Germline CDR1 LNHDA, CDR2 SQIVND (reference sequence). There are 15 residues in the CDR3. Trimming cost V 9 bases and J 0 bases; bases outside gene matches: 8. In DNA, the CDR3 is TGTGCCAGCAACGACGGACAGGCCTCCTACAATGAGCAGTTCTTC. Protein sequence: CASNDGQASYNEQFF. Filled out from reference TRBV19 and TRBJ2-1, the complete variable domain reads DGGITQSPKYLFRKEGQNVTLSCEQNLNHDAMYWYRQDPGQGLRLIYYSQIVNDFQKGDIAEGYSVSREKKESFPLTVTSAQKNPTAFYLCASNDGQASYNEQFFGPGTRLTVL.

This clone has only one observation. The chain links TRBV2 to TRBJ1-1, with TRBD1 as a possible D gene (6 bases). The CDR3 is 17 residues long. Trimming took 8 bases from V and 5 from J, leaving 27 bases between them. In germline, CDR1 is SNHLY, CDR2 FYNNEI. In nucleotides, the CDR3 is TGTGCCAGCCCTGGGGGCAGGGCGGAAGTTAGGGGGACTGAAGCTTTCTTT. As protein: CASPGGRAEVRGTEAFF. The variable domain in full, with the rest retrieved from reference TRBV2 and TRBJ1-1, is EPEVTQTPSHQVTQMGQEVILRCVPISNHLYFYWYRQILGQKVEFLVSFYNNEISEKSEIFDDQFSVERPDGSNFTLKIRSTKLEDSAMYFCASPGGRAEVRGTEAFFGQGTRLTVV.

The chain uses TRBV2 and TRBJ2-2; D gene unclear. CDR3 length: 14 residues. Per germline, CDR1 SNHLY and CDR2 FYNNEI. V was pared by 4 bases and J by 0 bases, with 6 bases between. The CDR3 protein is CASSGLANTGELFF. In nucleotides, the CDR3 is TGTGCCAGCAGTGGGCTAGCGAACACCGGGGAGCTGTTTTTT.

The chain joins TRBV25-1 to TRBJ1-6, with 7 bases lining up with TRBD1. This CDR3 contains 12 residues. Trimming at V came to 8 bases and at J to 9 bases, leaving 4 bases not matched to a gene. Looked up from germline, CDR1 is MGHDK and CDR2 is SYGVNS. In nucleotides, the CDR3 is TGTGCCAGCGGCAGGGGGACTTCACCCCTCCACTTT. This encodes CASGRGTSPLHF.

This rearrangement joins TRBV27 to TRBJ2-1, with 8 bases aligning to TRBD1. With 5 bases clipped from V and 1 base from J, the junction kept 4 bases outside the gene matches. This CDR3 contains 15 residues. Germline CDR1 reads MNHEY; CDR2 reads SMNVEV (reference sequence). CDR3 nucleotide sequence: TGTGCCAGCAGTCTCGACAGGGGTTCCTACAATGAGCAGTTCTTC. Translated, it gives CASSLDRGSYNEQFF.

The chain recombines TRBV5-4 with TRBJ2-2, with D perhaps matching TRBD2 (5 bases). The CDR3 extends over 17 amino acids. V dropped 0 bases and J dropped 3 bases, with 15 bases sitting between them. CDR1 SGHNT and CDR2 YYREEE come from the germline V gene (reference sequence). The CDR3 reads CASSLDRGDLYTGELFF. As DNA, the CDR3 is TGTGCCAGCAGCTTGGACCGGGGTGACTTGTACACCGGGGAGCTGTTTTTT.

The CDR3 coding sequence is TGTGCCATCAGTGAGACGGGTACAGAGACCCAGTACTTC. Its protein product is CAISETGTETQYF. The genes are TRBV10-3 and TRBJ2-5; D remains ambiguous. Germline V lookup: CDR1 ENHRY, CDR2 SYGVKD. With 2 bases removed from V and 4 bases from J, the gap between germline ends came to 8 bases. There are 13 residues in the CDR3.

The chain carries TRBV28 and TRBJ2-6; D might be TRBD2 (7 bases). The V end lost 3 bases, the J end lost 2 bases, and 20 bases lay between the germline ends. CDR3 length equals 19 residues. From germline, CDR1 is MDHEN and CDR2 SYDVKM. CDR3 DNA: TGTGCCAGCAGTTTTGTTTTGGGGGGGCGGCTACCTGGGGCCAACGTCCTGACTTTC. Translation gives CASSFVLGGRLPGANVLTF.

The chain links TRBV6-1 to TRBJ2-7; no firm D call. The CDR3 has 11 amino acids. Trimming cost V 10 bases and J 3 bases, with 10 bases left between them. CDR1 is MNHNS and CDR2 is SASEGT in the germline V gene. The CDR3 sequence is CAIQRLYEQYF. The CDR3 bases are TGTGCCATCCAGAGGCTCTACGAGCAGTACTTC.

This clone was observed a few times. J is TRBJ1-1 and V is TRBV2, with D unresolved. CDR3 size: 16 residues. The germline gives CDR1 SNHLY, CDR2 FYNNEI. V shed 6 bases and J shed 0 bases, with 17 bases lying between them. The CDR3 loop reads CASSPIGPGMNTEAFF. The CDR3 DNA is TGTGCCAGCAGCCCCATCGGCCCCGGGATGAACACTGAAGCTTTCTTT.

This clone was seen just once. V is TRBV7-3 and J is TRBJ1-1; 9 bases map to TRBD1. J lost 2 bases, V lost 5 bases, and 6 bases had no gene match. This CDR3 has 15 residues. Germline V lookup: CDR1 SGHTA, CDR2 FQGTGA. In nucleotides, the CDR3 is TGTGCCAGCAGCGAAACAGGGGGCGCAAACACTGAAGCTTTCTTT. Translating it yields CASSETGGANTEAFF.

The V and J genes are TRBV27 and TRBJ2-7; weak D call: TRBD2 (6 bases). This CDR3 has 14 amino acids. Deletions cut 5 bases from V and 4 bases from J, with 15 bases between. Germline assignment: CDR1 MNHEY and CDR2 SMNVEV (reference sequence). CDR3 sequence (DNA): TGTGCCAGCAGTCCGTACACGGGGGAGTACGAGCAGTACTTC. Its protein product is CASSPYTGEYEQYF.

J is TRBJ1-1 and V is TRBV15, with D unclear. The germline V gene has CDR1 LNHNV and CDR2 YYDKDF (reference sequence). The CDR3 runs 14 residues. V was trimmed by 1 base and J by 3 bases, leaving 9 bases between them. CDR3 DNA: TGTGCCACCAGCAGAGTCGGCCAGGACACTGAAGCTTTCTTT. It is translated as CATSRVGQDTEAFF.

The chain uses TRBV6-5 and TRBJ1-1; 8 bases match TRBD1. The V gene end was trimmed by 5 bases and the J gene end by 4 bases; junction bases not matched to a gene: 9. Looked up from germline, CDR1 is MNHEY and CDR2 is SVGAGI. This CDR3 is 15 amino acids long. The CDR3 is CASSKNDRGATEAFF. The CDR3 DNA follows: TGTGCCAGCAGTAAAAACGACAGGGGAGCCACTGAAGCTTTCTTT.

The CDR3 loop reads CAIRAGPQETQYF. The CDR3 coding sequence is TGTGCCATCAGGGCGGGGCCACAAGAGACCCAGTACTTC. The V gene is TRBV10-3, the J gene TRBJ2-5; the D gene is possibly TRBD2 (6 bases). The CDR3 covers 13 residues. Trimming stripped 6 bases from V and 2 bases from J, with 10 bases between. From germline, CDR1 is ENHRY and CDR2 SYGVKD.

This chain links TRBV28 with TRBJ2-7; the D is unclear. V was trimmed by 7 bases and J by 0 bases, leaving 13 bases between them. This CDR3 region has 14 residues. The germline V gene has CDR1 MDHEN and CDR2 SYDVKM. In DNA, the CDR3 is TGTGCCAGCACCCTGGGCCTTCCCTCCTACGAGCAGTACTTC. Translated, it gives CASTLGLPSYEQYF.

Regarding this clone: This CDR3 is also generated by other DNA sequences in the sample. The chain combines TRBV5-1 with TRBJ2-5, with D maybe TRBD2 (5 bases). Deletions cut 4 bases from V and 5 bases from J, with 9 bases between. This CDR3 is 12 amino acids long. Germline V gives CDR1 SGHRS, CDR2 YFSETQ. The CDR3 spells CASSPGGETQYF. In DNA form, the CDR3 reads TGCGCCAGCAGCCCCGGCGGGGAGACCCAGTACTTC.

In DNA form, the CDR3 reads TGCGCCAGCAGTCCGGGACAGGGGGCCTCCTACGAGCAGTACTTC. Protein: CASSPGQGASYEQYF. The J gene is TRBJ2-7, the V gene TRBV4-1, with TRBD1 matching over 12 bases. The junction had 3 bases not matched to a gene; V was cut back by 6 bases and J by 0 bases. Germline assignment: CDR1 MGHRA and CDR2 YSYEKL. CDR3 size: 15 residues.

The V call is TRBV27, the J call TRBJ1-6, with D uncertain. CDR1 is MNHEY, CDR2 SMNVEV, per germline (reference sequence). The CDR3 covers 16 residues. Trimming stripped 0 bases from V and 3 bases from J, with 9 bases between. This CDR3 reads CASSLSQNFYNSPLHF. In DNA, the CDR3 is TGTGCCAGCAGTTTATCACAGAACTTCTATAATTCACCCCTCCACTTT.

This clone was picked up a small number of times. The gene calls are TRBV25-1 and TRBJ2-3, with 10 bases matching TRBD1. The CDR3 covers 18 residues. V shed 1 base and J 6 bases; nucleotides not matched to a gene: 13. Per germline, CDR1 MGHDK and CDR2 SYGVNS. For the CDR3, the DNA is TGTGCCAGCAGTGAATCCAGCGAGGACAGGGGGGATCAGGATACGCAGTATTTT. This encodes CASSESSEDRGDQDTQYF.

The chain couples TRBV4-1 to TRBJ2-3; D may be TRBD2 (5 bases). The germline CDR1 and CDR2 sequences are MGHRA and YSYEKL. The CDR3 runs 14 residues. V lost 3 bases and J lost 4, with 11 bases in between. The CDR3 nucleotides are TGCGCCAGCAGCCACCCGGGGAGTGCAGATACGCAGTATTTT. Its translation is CASSHPGSADTQYF.

This chain's CDR3 is CASSLSGQYNQPQHF. CDR3 coding DNA: TGCGCCAGCAGCTTGTCGGGACAGTACAATCAGCCCCAGCATTTT. V and J are TRBV5-1 and TRBJ1-5, with TRBD1 matching over 7 bases. Germline assignment: CDR1 SGHRS and CDR2 YFSETQ. V lost 1 base and J lost 3; bases outside the gene matches: 4. The CDR3 consists of 15 residues.

This clone was recorded only once. V usage is TRBV7-9 and J usage is TRBJ1-2, with TRBD1 identical over 9 bases. The CDR3 has 15 amino acids. Germline CDR1 reads SEHNR; CDR2 reads FQNEAQ (reference sequence). J gave up 3 bases and V 2 bases, and 4 bases lay outside the gene matches. The chain's CDR3 is CASSLPTGGDYGYTF. The CDR3 DNA is TGTGCCAGCAGCTTACCCACAGGGGGCGACTATGGCTACACCTTC.

The rearrangement links TRBV6-7 to TRBJ2-1; TRBD2 matches at 9 bases. TRBV6-7 is treated as an ORF (open reading frame) with a function not yet certain. Trimming at V came to 6 bases and at J to 3 bases, leaving 6 bases not matched to a gene. This CDR3 contains 15 residues. CDR3 DNA: TGTGCCAGCAGCCCCTTAGCGGGGGACTACAATGAGCAGTTCTTC. This sequence encodes CASSPLAGDYNEQFF.